Described below is a single TCR beta chain sequence and its context. This record comes from a study of T-cell memory formation after mild COVID-19. Trimming took 5 bases from V and 9 from J; bases not matched to a gene: 16. The CDR3 loop spans 16 amino acids. Germline V gene lookup returns CDR1 LNHNV and CDR2 YYDKDF (reference sequence). Each CDR3 protein gets one entry after TCRdb re-called the 5' RACE reads with MiXCR. The sample shows fewer than 650,000 distinct CDR3 sequences, about 20% of them seen only once. This TCR was recovered from an adult woman who had mild COVID-19 (a few samples of this study predate the infection). Cell type and time point are not known. Sequencing input: PBMCs or a T cell subset sorted from them (not recorded which). The V gene is TRBV15, the J gene TRBJ2-5; 9 nucleotides line up with TRBD1. CDR3 sequence (DNA): TGTGCCACCAGCCCGAGGAGGCGGACAGGGGAGTCCGCCCAGTACTTC. Residues: CATSPRRRTGESAQYF.